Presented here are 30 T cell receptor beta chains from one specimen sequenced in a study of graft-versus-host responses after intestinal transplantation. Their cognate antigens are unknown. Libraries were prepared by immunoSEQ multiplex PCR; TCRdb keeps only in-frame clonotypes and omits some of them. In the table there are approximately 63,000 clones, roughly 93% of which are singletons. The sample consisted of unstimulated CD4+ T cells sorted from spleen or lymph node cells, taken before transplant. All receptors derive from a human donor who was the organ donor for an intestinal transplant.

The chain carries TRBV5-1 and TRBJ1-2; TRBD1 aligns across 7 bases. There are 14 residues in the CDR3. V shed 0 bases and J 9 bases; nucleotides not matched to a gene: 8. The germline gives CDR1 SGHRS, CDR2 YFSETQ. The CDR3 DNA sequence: TGCGCCAGCAGCTTGGCTGGAGAACAGGGGCGCTACACCTTC. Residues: CASSLAGEQGRYTF.

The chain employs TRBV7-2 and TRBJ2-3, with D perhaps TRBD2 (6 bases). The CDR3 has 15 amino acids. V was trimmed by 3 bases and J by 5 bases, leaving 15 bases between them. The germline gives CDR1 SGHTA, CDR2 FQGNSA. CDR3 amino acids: CASSFGGTSVDTQYF. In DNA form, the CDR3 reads TGTGCCAGCAGCTTTGGGGGGACCTCCGTAGATACGCAGTATTTT. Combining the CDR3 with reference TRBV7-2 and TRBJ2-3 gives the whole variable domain GAGVSQSPSNKVTEKGKDVELRCDPISGHTALYWYRQSLGQGLEFLIYFQGNSAPDKSGLPSDRFSAERTGGSVSTLTIQRTQQEDSAVYLCASSFGGTSVDTQYFGPGTRLTVL.

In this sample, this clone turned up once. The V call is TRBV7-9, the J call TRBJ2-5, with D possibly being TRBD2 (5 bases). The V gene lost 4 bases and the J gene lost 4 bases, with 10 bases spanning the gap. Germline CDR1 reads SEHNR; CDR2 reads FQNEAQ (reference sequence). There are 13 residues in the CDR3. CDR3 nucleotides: TGTGCCAGCAGCTATACTAGGAGAGAGACCCAGTACTTC. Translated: CASSYTRRETQYF.

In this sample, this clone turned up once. The CDR3 sequence is CASSPSGGGETQYF. The CDR3 bases are TGCGCCAGCAGCCCTTCGGGGGGGGGCGAGACCCAGTACTTC. The chain couples TRBV5-1 to TRBJ2-5; 8 bases map to TRBD2. This CDR3 is built from 14 residues. The V segment lost 4 bases and the J segment 5 bases; nucleotides outside the gene matches: 7. CDR1 SGHRS and CDR2 YFSETQ come from the germline V gene. Variable domain in full (rest from reference TRBV5-1 and TRBJ2-5): KAGVTQTPRYLIKTRGQQVTLSCSPISGHRSVSWYQQTPGQGLQFLFEYFSETQRNKGNFPGRFSGRQFSNSRSEMNVSTLELGDSALYLCASSPSGGGETQYFGPGTRLLVL.

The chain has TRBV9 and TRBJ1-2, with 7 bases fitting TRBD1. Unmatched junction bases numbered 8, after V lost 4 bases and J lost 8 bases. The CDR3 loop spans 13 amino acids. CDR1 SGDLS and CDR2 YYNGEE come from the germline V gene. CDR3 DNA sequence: TGTGCCAGCAGCCCGTACAGGGGTCACGGCTACACCTTC. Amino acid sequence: CASSPYRGHGYTF.

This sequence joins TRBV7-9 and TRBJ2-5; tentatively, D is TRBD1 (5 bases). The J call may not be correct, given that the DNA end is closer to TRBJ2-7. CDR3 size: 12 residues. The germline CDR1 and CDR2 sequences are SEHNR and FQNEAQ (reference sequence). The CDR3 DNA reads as TGTGCCAGCAGCTTCAGGGAAGGCGAGCAGTACTTC. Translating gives CASSFREGEQYF.

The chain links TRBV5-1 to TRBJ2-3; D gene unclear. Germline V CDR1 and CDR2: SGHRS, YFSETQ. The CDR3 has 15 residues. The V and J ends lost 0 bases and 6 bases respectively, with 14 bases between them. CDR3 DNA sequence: TGCGCCAGCAGCTTGGCGGTGGCCCCTTCCGATACGCAGTATTTT. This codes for CASSLAVAPSDTQYF.

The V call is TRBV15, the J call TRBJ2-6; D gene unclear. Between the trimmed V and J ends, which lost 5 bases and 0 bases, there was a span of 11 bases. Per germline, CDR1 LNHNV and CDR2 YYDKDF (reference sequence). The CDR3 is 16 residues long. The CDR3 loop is CATSGSRVSGANVLTF. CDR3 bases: TGTGCCACCAGCGGTTCCAGAGTCTCTGGGGCCAACGTCCTGACTTTC.

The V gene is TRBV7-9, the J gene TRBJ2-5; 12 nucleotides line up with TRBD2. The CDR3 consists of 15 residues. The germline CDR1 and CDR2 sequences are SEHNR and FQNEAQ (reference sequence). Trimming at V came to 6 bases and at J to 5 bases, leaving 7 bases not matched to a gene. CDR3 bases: TGTGCCAGCAGACCTTCTAGCGGGGGGGCCGAGACCCAGTACTTC. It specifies CASRPSSGGAETQYF.

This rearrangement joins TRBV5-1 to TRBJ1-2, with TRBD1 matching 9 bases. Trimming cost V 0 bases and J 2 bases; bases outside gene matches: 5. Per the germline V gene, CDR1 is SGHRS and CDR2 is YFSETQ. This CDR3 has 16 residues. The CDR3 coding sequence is TGCGCCAGCAGCTTGGGCGGGACAGGGAGGAACTATGGCTACACCTTC. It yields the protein CASSLGGTGRNYGYTF.

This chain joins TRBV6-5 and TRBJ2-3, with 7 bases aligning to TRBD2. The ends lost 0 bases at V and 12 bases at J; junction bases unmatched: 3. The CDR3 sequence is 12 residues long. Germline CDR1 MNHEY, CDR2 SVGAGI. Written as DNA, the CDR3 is TGTGCCAGCAGTTACTCGGGACTAACCCAGTATTTT. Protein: CASSYSGLTQYF.

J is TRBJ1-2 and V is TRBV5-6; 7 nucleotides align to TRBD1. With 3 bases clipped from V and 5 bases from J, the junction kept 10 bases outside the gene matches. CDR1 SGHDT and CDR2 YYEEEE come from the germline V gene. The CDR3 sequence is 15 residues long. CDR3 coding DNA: TGTGCCAGCAGCTCCCGGCCGGGACAGCCTTATGGCTACACCTTC. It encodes CASSSRPGQPYGYTF.

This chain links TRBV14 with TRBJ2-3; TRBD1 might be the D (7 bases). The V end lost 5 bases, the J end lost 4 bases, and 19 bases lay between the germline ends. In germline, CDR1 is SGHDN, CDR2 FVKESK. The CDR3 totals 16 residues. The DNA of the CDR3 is TGTGCCAGCAGCTCCAGGCAGGGGGGCTGGGCAGATACGCAGTATTTT. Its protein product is CASSSRQGGWADTQYF.

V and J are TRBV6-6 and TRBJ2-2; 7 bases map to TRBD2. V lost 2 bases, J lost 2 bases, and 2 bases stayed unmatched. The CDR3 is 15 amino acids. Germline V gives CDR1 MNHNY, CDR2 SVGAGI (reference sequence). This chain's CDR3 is CASSYRGVNTGELFF. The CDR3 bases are TGTGCCAGCAGTTACCGGGGGGTTAACACCGGGGAGCTGTTTTTT.

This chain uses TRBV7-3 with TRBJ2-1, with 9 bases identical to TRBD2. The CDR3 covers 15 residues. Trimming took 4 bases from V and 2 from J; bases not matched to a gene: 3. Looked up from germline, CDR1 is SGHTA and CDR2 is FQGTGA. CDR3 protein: CASSSSGGTYNEQFF. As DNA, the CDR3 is TGTGCCAGCAGCTCCAGCGGGGGGACCTACAATGAGCAGTTCTTC.

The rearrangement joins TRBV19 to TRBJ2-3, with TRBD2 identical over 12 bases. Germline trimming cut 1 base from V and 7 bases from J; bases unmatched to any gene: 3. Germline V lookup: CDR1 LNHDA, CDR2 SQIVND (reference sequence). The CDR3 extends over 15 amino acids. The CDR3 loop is CASSIATSGGNTQYF. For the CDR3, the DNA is TGTGCCAGTAGTATAGCGACTAGCGGGGGTAATACGCAGTATTTT.

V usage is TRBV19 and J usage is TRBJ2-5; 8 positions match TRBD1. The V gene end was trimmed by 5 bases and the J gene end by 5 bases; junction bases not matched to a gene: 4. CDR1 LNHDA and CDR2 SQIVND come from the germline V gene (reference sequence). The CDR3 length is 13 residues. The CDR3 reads CASSPGGRETQYF. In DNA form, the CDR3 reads TGTGCCAGTAGTCCAGGGGGCAGGGAGACCCAGTACTTC.

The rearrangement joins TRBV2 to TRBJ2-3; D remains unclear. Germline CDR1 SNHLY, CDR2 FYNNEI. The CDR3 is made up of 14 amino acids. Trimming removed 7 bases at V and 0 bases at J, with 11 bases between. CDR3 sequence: CASNRGRSTDTQYF. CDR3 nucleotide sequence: TGTGCCAGCAATCGTGGACGAAGCACAGATACGCAGTATTTT.

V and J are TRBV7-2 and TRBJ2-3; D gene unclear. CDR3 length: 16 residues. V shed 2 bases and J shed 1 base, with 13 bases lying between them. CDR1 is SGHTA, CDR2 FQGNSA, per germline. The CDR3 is CASSLIGSRGTDTQYF. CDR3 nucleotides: TGTGCCAGCAGCTTAATAGGGTCCCGAGGCACAGATACGCAGTATTTT.

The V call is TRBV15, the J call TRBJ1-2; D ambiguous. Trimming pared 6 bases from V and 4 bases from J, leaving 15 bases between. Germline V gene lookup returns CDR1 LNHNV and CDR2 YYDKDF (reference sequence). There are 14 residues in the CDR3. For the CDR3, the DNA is TGTGCCACCAGGTCTGGGGTGACTGGCTATGGCTACACCTTC. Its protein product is CATRSGVTGYGYTF.

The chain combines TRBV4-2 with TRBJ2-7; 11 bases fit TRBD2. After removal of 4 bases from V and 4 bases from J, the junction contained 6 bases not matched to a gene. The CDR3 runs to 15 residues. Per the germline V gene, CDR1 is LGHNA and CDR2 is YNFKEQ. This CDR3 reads CASSPTLAGEYEQYF. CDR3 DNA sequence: TGTGCCAGCAGCCCTACACTAGCGGGGGAGTACGAGCAGTACTTC.

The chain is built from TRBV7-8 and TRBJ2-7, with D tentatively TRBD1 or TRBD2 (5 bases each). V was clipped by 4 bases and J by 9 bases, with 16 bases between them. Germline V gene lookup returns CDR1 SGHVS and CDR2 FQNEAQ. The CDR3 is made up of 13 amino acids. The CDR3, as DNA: TGTGCCAGCAGCTCCCCGGGACGCCTGGTGCAGTACTTC. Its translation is CASSSPGRLVQYF. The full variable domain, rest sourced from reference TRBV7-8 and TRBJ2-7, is GAGVSQSPRYKVAKRGQDVALRCDPISGHVSLFWYQQALGQGPEFLTYFQNEAQLDKSGLPSDRFFAERPEGSVSTLKIQRTQQEDSAVYLCASSSPGRLVQYFGPGTRLTVT.

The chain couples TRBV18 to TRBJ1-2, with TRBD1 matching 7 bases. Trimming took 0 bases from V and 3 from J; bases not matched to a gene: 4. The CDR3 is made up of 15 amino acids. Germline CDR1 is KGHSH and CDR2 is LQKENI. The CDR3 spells CASSPPTGQHYGYTF. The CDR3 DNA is TGTGCCAGCTCACCACCGACAGGGCAACACTATGGCTACACCTTC.

CDR3 in DNA: TGTGCCAGCAGTGCCTCCTCGACAGGAGAGAACACCGGGGAGCTGTTTTTT. As protein: CASSASSTGENTGELFF. The chain is built from TRBV2 and TRBJ2-2; tentative D call: TRBD1 (6 bases). Trimming pared 4 bases from V and 1 base from J, leaving 16 bases between. This CDR3 has 17 amino acids. Germline V gene data show CDR1 as SNHLY and CDR2 as FYNNEI.

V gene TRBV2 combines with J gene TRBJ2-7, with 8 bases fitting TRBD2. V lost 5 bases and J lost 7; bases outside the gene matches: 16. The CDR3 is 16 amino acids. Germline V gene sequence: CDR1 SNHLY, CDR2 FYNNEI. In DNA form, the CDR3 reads TGTGCCAGCAGTACCACCGGGGGGGCTGCGGCGGGGGAGCAGTACTTC. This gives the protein CASSTTGGAAAGEQYF.

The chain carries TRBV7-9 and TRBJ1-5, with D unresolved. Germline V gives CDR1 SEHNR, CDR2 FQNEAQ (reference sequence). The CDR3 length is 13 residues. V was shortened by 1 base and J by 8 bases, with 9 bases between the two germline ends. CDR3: CASSLGGREPQHF. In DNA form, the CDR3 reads TGTGCCAGCAGCTTAGGAGGGAGGGAGCCCCAGCATTTT. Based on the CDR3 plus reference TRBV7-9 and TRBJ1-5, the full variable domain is DTGVSQNPRHKITKRGQNVTFRCDPISEHNRLYWYRQTLGQGPEFLTYFQNEAQLEKSRLLSDRFSAERPKGSFSTLEIQRTEQGDSAMYLCASSLGGREPQHFGDGTRLSIL.

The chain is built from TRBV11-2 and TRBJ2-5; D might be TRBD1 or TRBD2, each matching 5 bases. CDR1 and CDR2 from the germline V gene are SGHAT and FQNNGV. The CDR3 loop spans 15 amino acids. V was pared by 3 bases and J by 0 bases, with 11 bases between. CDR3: CASSLGDRYQETQYF. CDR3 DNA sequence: TGTGCCAGCAGCTTGGGGGACCGTTACCAAGAGACCCAGTACTTC.

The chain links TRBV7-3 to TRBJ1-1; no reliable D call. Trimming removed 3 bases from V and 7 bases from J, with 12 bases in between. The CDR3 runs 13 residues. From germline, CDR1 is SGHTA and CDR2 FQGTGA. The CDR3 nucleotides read TGTGCCAGCAGCTTCAGACGCGGCGTTGAAGCTTTCTTT. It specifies CASSFRRGVEAFF.

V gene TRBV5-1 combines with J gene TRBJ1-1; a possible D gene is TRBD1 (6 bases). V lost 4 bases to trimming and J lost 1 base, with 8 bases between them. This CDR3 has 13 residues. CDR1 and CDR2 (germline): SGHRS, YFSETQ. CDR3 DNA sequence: TGCGCCAGCAGCGGGGACAAGAACACTGAAGCTTTCTTT. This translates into CASSGDKNTEAFF.

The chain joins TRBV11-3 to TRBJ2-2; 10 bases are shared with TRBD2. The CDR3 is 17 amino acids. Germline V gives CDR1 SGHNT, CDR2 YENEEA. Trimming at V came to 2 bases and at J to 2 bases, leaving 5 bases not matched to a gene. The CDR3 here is CASSLLLAGANTGELFF. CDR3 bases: TGTGCCAGCAGCTTACTTCTAGCGGGGGCCAACACCGGGGAGCTGTTTTTT.